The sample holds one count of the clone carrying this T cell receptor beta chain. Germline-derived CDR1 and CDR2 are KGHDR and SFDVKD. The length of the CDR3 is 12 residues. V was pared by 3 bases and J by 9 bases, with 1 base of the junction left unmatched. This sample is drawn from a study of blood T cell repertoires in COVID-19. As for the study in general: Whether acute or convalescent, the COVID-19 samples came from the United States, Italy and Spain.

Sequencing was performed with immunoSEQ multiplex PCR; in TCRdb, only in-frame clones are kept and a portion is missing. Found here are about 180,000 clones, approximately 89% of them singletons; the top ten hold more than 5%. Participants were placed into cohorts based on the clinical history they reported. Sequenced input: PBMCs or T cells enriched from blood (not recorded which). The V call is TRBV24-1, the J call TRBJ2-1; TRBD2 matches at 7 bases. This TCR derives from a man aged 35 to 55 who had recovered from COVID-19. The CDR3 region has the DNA TGTGCCACCAGTGATCAGCGGGGTGAGCAGTTCTTC. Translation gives CATSDQRGEQFF.